Listed below are T cell receptor beta chains from one sample, sequenced in a study of regulatory T cells in long-lasting Graves disease. From the multiplex PCR reads, TCRdb called clonotypes with MiXCR, one entry per CDR3 protein. The data show 250,000 to 400,000 distinct CDR3 sequences, 15% to 20% seen once. The sequencing here drew on peripheral blood mononuclear cells (PBMCs), taken at new diagnosis, from a patient treated with antithyroid drugs. The origin of the receptors is a female donor with Graves disease. Each CDR3 is given with its conserved first and last residue. The D gene is left open where the match is weak. Only some rows state a clone size, as once, few, many or a class for expanded clones.

j_call	clone_size	d_call	v_call	cdr3_aa	cdr3_nt
TRBJ2-3	many	TRBD2	TRBV7-6	CASSTTGTSGQILDTQYF	TGTGCCAGCAGCACCACCGGGACTAGCGGCCAGATTCTAGATACGCAGTATTTT
TRBJ2-1	many	NA	TRBV20-1	CSAREGDNEQFF	TGCAGTGCTAGAGAAGGGGACAATGAGCAGTTCTTC
TRBJ1-4	NA	TRBD1	TRBV11-2	CASSLWGQGVEKLFF	TGTGCCAGCAGCTTATGGGGACAGGGAGTTGAAAAACTGTTTTTT
TRBJ2-7	few	NA	TRBV20-1	CSARGVAGREQYF	TGCAGTGCTAGAGGTGTCGCCGGGCGCGAGCAGTACTTC
TRBJ1-5	many	TRBD1	TRBV5-6	CASSRTGVSNQPQHF	TGTGCCAGCAGCCGGACAGGGGTGAGCAATCAGCCCCAGCATTTT
TRBJ2-5	many	NA	TRBV11-3	CASSSRQETQYF	TGTGCCAGCAGCTCCAGACAAGAGACCCAGTACTTC
TRBJ2-2	many	NA	TRBV12-3/TRBV12-4	CASSLERTGELFF	TGTGCCAGCAGTTTAGAAAGGACCGGGGAGCTGTTTTTT
TRBJ2-1	many	NA	TRBV7-7	CASSLAPNYEQFF	TGTGCTAGCAGCTTAGCCCCTAATTATGAGCAGTTCTTC
TRBJ1-1	many	NA	TRBV6-5	CASSYESGDGGTEAFF	TGTGCCAGCAGTTACGAGTCAGGGGATGGAGGCACTGAAGCTTTCTTT
TRBJ1-2	many	TRBD1	TRBV30	CAWSAPGGGGYGYTF	TGTGCCTGGAGCGCACCAGGGGGCGGAGGCTATGGCTACACCTTC
TRBJ1-1	NA	NA	TRBV5-4	CASSLAGLRVDTEAFF	TGTGCCAGCAGCTTGGCCGGGCTGAGGGTGGACACTGAAGCTTTCTTT
TRBJ1-1	many	NA	TRBV19	CASSIDPAAEDTDTEAFF	TGTGCCAGTAGTATAGATCCCGCCGCGGAGGATACGGACACTGAAGCTTTCTTT
TRBJ1-2	many	TRBD1	TRBV11-2	CASSLGWGDREGYTF	TGTGCCAGCAGCTTAGGTTGGGGCGACAGGGAAGGCTACACCTTC
TRBJ2-3	NA	NA	TRBV6-1	CASSPYTSGRDTQYF	TGTGCCAGCAGCCCCTATACTTCGGGTAGAGATACGCAGTATTTT
TRBJ1-2	NA	NA	TRBV19	CASSLSETGRNYGYTF	TGTGCCAGTAGTTTATCTGAGACAGGTCGAAACTATGGCTACACCTTC
TRBJ1-2	many	TRBD1	TRBV19	CASSRWFPDRGLNYGYTF	TGTGCCAGTAGCAGATGGTTCCCGGACAGGGGGCTTAACTATGGCTACACCTTC
TRBJ2-3	many	TRBD1	TRBV29-1	CSANGQGRDTQYF	TGCAGCGCGAATGGACAGGGGCGGGATACGCAGTATTTT
TRBJ2-5	NA	NA	TRBV2	CASSVGGNSPQYF	TGTGCCAGCAGTGTCGGGGGAAACAGTCCCCAGTACTTC
TRBJ2-1	NA	TRBD2	TRBV28	CASSLGTSGSYNEQFF	TGTGCCAGCAGTTTAGGGACTAGCGGGAGTTACAATGAGCAGTTCTTC
TRBJ2-2	many	TRBD1	TRBV30	CAWSVMTGVTGELFF	TGTGCCTGGAGCGTAATGACAGGGGTCACCGGGGAGCTGTTTTTT
TRBJ1-6	many	TRBD1	TRBV28	CASRRGQGSPLHF	TGTGCCAGCAGACGGGGACAGGGGTCACCCCTCCACTTT
TRBJ1-2	NA	NA	TRBV7-9	CASSSDSEGYTF	TGTGCCAGCAGCTCAGATTCCGAGGGCTACACCTTC
TRBJ2-7	many	NA	TRBV10-2	CASSVTIGYSEQYF	TGCGCCAGCAGTGTAACGATTGGCTATTCCGAGCAGTACTTC
TRBJ2-7	many	NA	TRBV6-2/TRBV6-3	CASSYSLGRPQHSYEQYF	TGTGCCAGCAGTTACTCCCTTGGGAGACCCCAGCACTCCTACGAGCAGTACTTC
TRBJ1-6	many	TRBD1	TRBV4-1	CASSQGSGGGQGTHILHF	TGCGCCAGCAGCCAAGGGTCAGGTGGAGGACAGGGGACTCATATCCTCCACTTT
TRBJ2-7	few	TRBD1	TRBV2	CASSQTWDSSYEQYF	TGTGCCAGCAGCCAGACCTGGGACAGCTCCTACGAGCAGTACTTC
TRBJ2-2	many	NA	TRBV11-3	CASSLVSLTGELFF	TGTGCCAGCAGCTTAGTCAGTCTAACCGGGGAGCTGTTTTTT
TRBJ2-1	NA	NA	TRBV20-1	CSAPPEILRLSSYNEQFF	TGCAGTGCCCCCCCGGAGATACTGCGACTGAGCTCCTACAATGAGCAGTTCTTC
TRBJ2-3	few	NA	TRBV4-2	CASSQGVDRGTDTQYF	TGTGCCAGCAGCCAAGGCGTCGACAGAGGGACAGATACGCAGTATTTT
TRBJ2-2	many	TRBD2	TRBV19	CASSIDPDPRLAGGQTGELFF	TGTGCCAGTAGTATAGACCCAGACCCCCGACTAGCGGGAGGGCAAACCGGGGAGCTGTTTTTT
TRBJ1-5	many	NA	TRBV20-1	CSARGFISGPQHF	TGCAGTGCTAGAGGTTTCATCAGCGGGCCCCAGCATTTT
TRBJ2-3	many	NA	TRBV12-3/TRBV12-4	CASSFTVLNTQYF	TGTGCCAGCAGTTTTACAGTCTTGAATACGCAGTATTTT
TRBJ1-5	many	TRBD1	TRBV11-2	CASSATGGNQPQHF	TGTGCCAGCAGCGCCACAGGGGGTAATCAGCCCCAGCATTTT
TRBJ1-2	many	NA	TRBV10-3	CAISESGSAIYGYTF	TGTGCCATCAGTGAGTCAGGCTCCGCCATCTATGGCTACACCTTC
TRBJ2-7	NA	NA	TRBV6-2/TRBV6-3	CASSYSTSYEQYF	TGTGCCAGCAGTTACTCTACGAGCTACGAGCAGTACTTC
TRBJ2-3	NA	NA	TRBV6-2/TRBV6-3	CASSEAAGSTDTQYF	TGTGCCAGCAGTGAAGCGGCGGGGAGCACAGATACGCAGTATTTT
TRBJ1-5	NA	TRBD1	TRBV24-1	CATSDQGQGQGQPQHF	TGTGCCACCAGTGATCAGGGACAGGGCCAGGGTCAGCCCCAGCATTTT
TRBJ2-5	many	TRBD2	TRBV2	CASRPNPGGVETQYF	TGTGCCAGCAGGCCTAACCCCGGGGGGGTGGAGACCCAGTACTTC
TRBJ2-1	many	TRBD2	TRBV28	CASSLRSGSPYNEQFF	TGTGCCAGCAGTTTACGTAGCGGGAGTCCCTACAATGAGCAGTTCTTC
TRBJ1-4	NA	TRBD1	TRBV4-1	CASSTRDREITNEKLFF	TGCGCCAGCAGCACCCGGGACAGGGAAATTACTAATGAAAAACTGTTTTTT
TRBJ2-3	many	TRBD1	TRBV24-1	CATSDLRTRTGSSTDTQYF	TGTGCCACCAGTGATTTGCGGACCAGGACAGGGAGTAGCACAGATACGCAGTATTTT
TRBJ2-7	many	NA	TRBV13	CASSLVESHPYEQYF	TGTGCCAGCAGCTTAGTCGAGAGTCACCCCTACGAGCAGTACTTC
TRBJ2-7	many	NA	TRBV24-1	CATSDAGLHYEQYF	TGTGCCACCAGTGACGCGGGACTCCACTACGAGCAGTACTTC
TRBJ1-2	many	NA	TRBV7-9	CASSPHGGGYTF	TGTGCCAGCAGCCCCCATGGAGGGGGCTACACCTTC
TRBJ2-7	NA	NA	TRBV5-1	CASSLGAPGRRTYEQYF	TGCGCCAGCAGCTTGGGGGCTCCAGGACGCCGGACCTACGAGCAGTACTTC
TRBJ1-6	many	TRBD1	TRBV2	CASRVGLGDSDAWGNSPLHF	TGTGCCAGCAGGGTTGGGCTGGGGGACAGCGACGCCTGGGGGAATTCACCCCTCCACTTT
TRBJ1-1	many	NA	TRBV6-1	CASEGGGTEAFF	TGTGCCAGCGAGGGGGGTGGGACAGAAGCTTTCTTT
TRBJ1-4	many	NA	TRBV7-9	CASSDDTEEKLFF	TGTGCCAGCAGCGATGACACGGAAGAAAAACTGTTTTTT
TRBJ2-2	few	NA	TRBV6-2/TRBV6-3	CAVQPSKRAGELFF	TGTGCCGTTCAGCCCTCTAAGAGGGCCGGGGAGCTGTTTTTT
TRBJ2-1	many	TRBD2	TRBV7-3	CASSKTSGSLGEQFF	TGTGCCAGCAGCAAGACTAGCGGGAGTCTTGGTGAGCAGTTCTTC